This T cell receptor (beta chain) was identified during a study of graft-versus-host responses after intestinal transplantation. Study summary: Recipients had multivisceral, liver-intestinal, or isolated intestinal transplants. Anti-thymocyte globulin served as induction for all recipients, who then took tacrolimus and steroids for about 3 years. Study-level findings and limits: Where graft-donor T cell macrochimerism was present, patients had high graft-versus-host to host-versus-graft clonal ratios in allografts.

As for this clone: Its target is not known.

Generated by immunoSEQ multiplex PCR, the TCRdb table keeps only in-frame clones and is missing some. The profile shows about 89,000 clones, about 95% of them singletons. The CDR3 extends over 14 amino acids. V shed 5 bases, J shed 5 bases, and the junction held 6 bases outside the gene matches. The germline V gene has CDR1 MNHEY and CDR2 SMNVEV (reference sequence). The specimen comprised unstimulated CD4+ T cells sorted from spleen or lymph node cells, sampled before transplant. The chain combines TRBV27 with TRBJ1-5, with 7 positions matching TRBD1. This TCR derives from a human donor who was the organ donor for an intestinal transplant. The DNA for the CDR3 is TGTGCCAGCAGTAGACAGGGAATGGATCAGCCCCAGCATTTT. It is translated as CASSRQGMDQPQHF.